These 28 T cell receptor beta chains came from one sample sequenced in a study of blood T cell repertoires in COVID-19. Using immunoSEQ multiplex PCR, the repertoire was profiled, and TCRdb retains in-frame clones only, with some absent. Of under 250,000 clones listed, around 83% were seen once; the top ten hold roughly 2.9%. The source material was peripheral blood. The receptor set was obtained from a man aged 50-59 years with active or convalescent COVID-19.

J is TRBJ1-2 and V is TRBV19; D is unclear. Trimming shortened V by 1 base and J by 6 bases, and 12 bases separated the two germline ends. Germline V lookup: CDR1 LNHDA, CDR2 SQIVND (reference sequence). The CDR3 totals 14 residues. CDR3 residues: CASSIGRSGNGYTF. The CDR3 DNA reads TGTGCCAGTAGTATAGGTAGGAGCGGCAATGGCTACACCTTC.

As DNA, the CDR3 is TGTGCCAGCAGCGTAGGGCTAGCGGGAGCAGATACGCAGTATTTT. Protein sequence: CASSVGLAGADTQYF. The chain couples TRBV9 to TRBJ2-3; TRBD2 matches 10 bases. This CDR3 region has 15 residues. J lost 4 bases, V lost 0 bases, and 2 bases had no gene match. Germline V gene lookup returns CDR1 SGDLS and CDR2 YYNGEE.

The V gene is TRBV7-3, the J gene TRBJ2-3, with 13 bases aligning to TRBD2. Looked up from germline, CDR1 is SGHTA and CDR2 is FQGTGA. V was pared by 3 bases and J by 1 base, with 1 base of the junction left unmatched. The CDR3 loop spans 16 amino acids. The CDR3 here is CASSFGLAGGTDTQYF. In nucleotides, the CDR3 is TGTGCCAGCAGCTTCGGACTAGCGGGAGGCACAGATACGCAGTATTTT.

V usage is TRBV28 and J usage is TRBJ2-7; D is undetermined. The CDR3 is made up of 11 amino acids. Germline V gene lookup returns CDR1 MDHEN and CDR2 SYDVKM. The V end lost 4 bases, the J end lost 3 bases, and 4 bases lay between the germline ends. CDR3 DNA sequence: TGTGCCAGCAGTTCGGGCTACGAGCAGTACTTC. Protein sequence: CASSSGYEQYF.

The CDR3 DNA is TGTGCCAGCAGGGGCGCGGGGCGCGTGACTGAAGCTTTCTTT. It is translated as CASRGAGRVTEAFF. V usage is TRBV28 and J usage is TRBJ1-1; a possible D gene is TRBD1 (5 bases). The CDR3 totals 14 residues. V gave up 6 bases and J gave up 5 bases, with 16 bases separating them. Germline values: CDR1 MDHEN, CDR2 SYDVKM.

This clone was seen a few times. This chain uses TRBV11-2 with TRBJ2-1, with 8 bases matching TRBD2. With V trimmed by 2 bases and J by 4 bases, 4 bases remained unmatched. Germline CDR1 and CDR2: SGHAT and FQNNGV. CDR3 length: 15 residues. CDR3 in amino acids: CASSLNVAGYNEQFF. As DNA, the CDR3 is TGTGCCAGCAGCTTAAACGTAGCGGGGTACAATGAGCAGTTCTTC.

The rearrangement links TRBV5-4 to TRBJ2-5, with 9 bases fitting TRBD2. The CDR3 runs 15 residues. Germline V gene sequence: CDR1 SGHNT, CDR2 YYREEE (reference sequence). V gave up 0 bases and J gave up 1 base; unmatched junction bases: 1. This chain's CDR3 is CASSLGLAVQETQYF. The CDR3 DNA reads TGTGCCAGCAGCTTGGGACTAGCGGTCCAAGAGACCCAGTACTTC.

In this sample, this clone turned up once. The V gene is TRBV6-5, the J gene TRBJ2-3; D not resolved. V was trimmed by 6 bases and J by 4 bases, leaving 5 bases between them. This CDR3 comprises 11 residues. Germline CDR1 and CDR2: MNHEY and SVGAGI. This chain's CDR3 is CASRRADTQYF. CDR3 bases: TGTGCCAGCAGGCGTGCAGATACGCAGTATTTT.

V usage is TRBV28 and J usage is TRBJ1-4; D is unclear. The V and J ends lost 2 bases and 8 bases respectively, with 6 bases between them. Per the germline V gene, CDR1 is MDHEN and CDR2 is SYDVKM. The CDR3 has 12 residues. The CDR3 protein is CASSLLREKLFF. The CDR3 nucleotides read TGTGCCAGCAGTTTACTGAGGGAAAAACTGTTTTTT.

The V gene is TRBV29-1, the J gene TRBJ1-1, with D unresolved. V dropped 0 bases and J dropped 6 bases, with 8 bases sitting between them. The CDR3 consists of 12 residues. The germline CDR1 and CDR2 sequences are SQVTM and ANQGSEA. This CDR3 reads CSVEDGGAEAFF. The CDR3 DNA sequence: TGCAGCGTTGAAGACGGCGGGGCTGAAGCTTTCTTT.

The chain joins TRBV28 to TRBJ2-7, with D perhaps matching TRBD2 (6 bases). Looked up from germline, CDR1 is MDHEN and CDR2 is SYDVKM. This CDR3 is built from 15 residues. The V end lost 6 bases, the J end lost 12 bases, and 27 bases lay between the germline ends. Written as DNA, the CDR3 is TGTGCCAGCAGCCTTAGACGACTAGAGAGCTCCAGAGGGTACTTC. Translated: CASSLRRLESSRGYF.

This clone appeared a few times. The rearrangement uses TRBV5-1 and TRBJ2-1, with TRBD2 identical over 9 bases. The CDR3 has 18 residues. Germline V gives CDR1 SGHRS, CDR2 YFSETQ. V lost 4 bases to trimming and J lost 4 bases; unmatched junction nucleotides: 15. CDR3 protein: CASSPMMEPSGVYNEQFF. CDR3 sequence (DNA): TGCGCCAGCAGCCCTATGATGGAGCCTAGCGGGGTATACAATGAGCAGTTCTTC.

This clone was counted a few times. This rearrangement joins TRBV6-5 to TRBJ1-1, with TRBD1 as a possible D gene (5 bases). V lost 4 bases to trimming and J lost 5 bases, with 14 bases between them. Germline V lookup: CDR1 MNHEY, CDR2 SVGAGI. The CDR3 runs to 14 residues. The CDR3, as DNA: TGTGCCAGCAGTTTCAGGGTTACTAAAACTGAAGCTTTCTTT. Protein: CASSFRVTKTEAFF.

The chain uses TRBV11-3 and TRBJ2-3; 9 nucleotides agree with TRBD2. Germline V gives CDR1 SGHNT, CDR2 YENEEA. CDR3 size: 15 residues. V was clipped by 5 bases and J by 3 bases; unmatched bases: 6. This chain's CDR3 is CASSARREGTDTQYF. The CDR3 coding sequence is TGTGCCAGCAGCGCCCGGCGGGAGGGAACAGATACGCAGTATTTT.

Sample share makes this clone medium-sized. The genes are TRBV6-5 and TRBJ1-4, with D uncertain. Germline assignment: CDR1 MNHEY and CDR2 SVGAGI. V gave up 5 bases and J gave up 10 bases, with 17 bases separating them. The CDR3 is made up of 14 amino acids. The CDR3 region is CASSLAGPEGKLFF. The CDR3 DNA follows: TGTGCCAGCAGTCTAGCGGGCCCGGAGGGAAAACTGTTTTTT.

The chain is built from TRBV18 and TRBJ1-5; 9 positions agree with TRBD1. Germline V gene lookup returns CDR1 KGHSH and CDR2 LQKENI. The V gene end was trimmed by 1 base and the J gene end by 7 bases; junction bases not matched to a gene: 5. This CDR3 region has 15 residues. The CDR3 region is CASSPRNRGQQPQHF. CDR3 DNA: TGTGCCAGCTCACCACGGAACAGGGGGCAACAGCCCCAGCATTTT.

In its sample, this clone was seen a few times. The chain recombines TRBV5-1 with TRBJ2-3; a possible D gene is TRBD2 (6 bases). Between the trimmed V and J ends, which lost 0 bases and 6 bases, there was a span of 20 bases. Germline V gene data show CDR1 as SGHRS and CDR2 as YFSETQ. This CDR3 comprises 17 residues. This chain's CDR3 is CASSLASRGTLGDTQYF. CDR3 nucleotides: TGCGCCAGCAGCTTGGCCTCTCGGGGGACGCTGGGGGATACGCAGTATTTT.

This chain connects TRBV2 to TRBJ2-3, with TRBD2 matching 11 bases. CDR1 is SNHLY and CDR2 is FYNNEI in the germline V gene. V was pared by 7 bases and J by 6 bases, with 6 bases of the junction left unmatched. The CDR3 consists of 14 residues. In DNA, the CDR3 is TGTGCCAGCACCGCCGGGACTAGCGGCGATACGCAGTATTTT. Protein: CASTAGTSGDTQYF.

The chain has TRBV2 and TRBJ2-3; 10 bases fit TRBD2. The V and J ends lost 6 bases and 2 bases, in that order; junction bases with no gene match: 2. Looked up from germline, CDR1 is SNHLY and CDR2 is FYNNEI. The CDR3 runs 14 residues. The CDR3 loop is CASSTSGITDTQYF. The CDR3 DNA sequence: TGTGCCAGCAGCACTAGCGGGATCACAGATACGCAGTATTTT.

The chain is built from TRBV2 and TRBJ1-2, with D unclear. Germline CDR1 is SNHLY and CDR2 is FYNNEI. V was clipped by 4 bases and J by 4 bases, with 13 bases between them. CDR3 length: 14 amino acids. The CDR3 protein is CASSVSSGGYGYTF. CDR3 coding DNA: TGTGCCAGCAGTGTAAGTTCCGGCGGCTATGGCTACACCTTC.

V and J are TRBV11-1 and TRBJ1-1; D may be TRBD1 (6 bases). The CDR3 covers 14 residues. Trimming removed 6 bases from V and 1 base from J, with 12 bases in between. Germline V gene data show CDR1 as SGHAT and CDR2 as FQDESV (reference sequence). For the CDR3, the DNA is TGTGCCAGCAGACCGGGACACGCGAACACTGAAGCTTTCTTT. Translation gives CASRPGHANTEAFF.

This chain joins TRBV4-1 and TRBJ1-1; 9 positions match TRBD1. V shed 4 bases, J shed 1 base, and the junction held 4 bases outside the gene matches. Germline CDR1 reads MGHRA; CDR2 reads YSYEKL. CDR3 length: 15 residues. Written as DNA, the CDR3 is TGCGCCAGCAGCCGGACAGGGGTGGCGAACACTGAAGCTTTCTTT. Protein: CASSRTGVANTEAFF.

There are a few counts of this clone. J is TRBJ2-3 and V is TRBV5-1; 11 bases are shared with TRBD2. The V gene's germline CDR1 is SGHRS and CDR2 YFSETQ. V lost 4 bases, J lost 2 bases, and 6 bases stayed unmatched. This CDR3 has 16 residues. The CDR3 DNA reads TGCGCCAGCAGCGATGTTAGCGGGAGGGCCACAGATACGCAGTATTTT. Protein: CASSDVSGRATDTQYF.

The count of this clone is one. The genes are TRBV13 and TRBJ2-7; 9 bases are shared with TRBD2. The CDR3 has 17 amino acids. The ends lost 1 base at V and 4 bases at J; junction bases unmatched: 11. The germline V gene has CDR1 PRHDT and CDR2 FYEKMQ (reference sequence). The chain's CDR3 is CASSLDLLAGGKYEQYF. The CDR3 nucleotides read TGTGCCAGCAGCTTAGACCTCTTGGCGGGAGGGAAATACGAGCAGTACTTC.

This clone has only one observation. The chain employs TRBV7-8 and TRBJ1-2; TRBD1 matches at 7 bases. The CDR3 is 15 residues long. V trimming: 1 base; J trimming: 3 bases; junction bases outside the gene matches: 5. Per germline, CDR1 SGHVS and CDR2 FQNEAQ. The CDR3 sequence is CASSLVAGGHYGYTF. In DNA form, the CDR3 reads TGTGCCAGCAGCTTAGTGGCAGGGGGGCACTATGGCTACACCTTC.

The V gene is TRBV4-3, the J gene TRBJ2-1, with D possibly being TRBD1 (5 bases). V lost 0 bases and J lost 13, with 10 bases in between. This CDR3 comprises 12 residues. Germline values: CDR1 LGHNA, CDR2 YSLEER. The CDR3 nucleotides are TGCGCCAGCAGCCAAGATCGGCAGGGTCAGTTCTTC. As protein: CASSQDRQGQFF.

In its sample, this clone was seen a few times. This chain joins TRBV5-4 and TRBJ2-5; 8 nucleotides match TRBD1. The germline V gene has CDR1 SGHNT and CDR2 YYREEE (reference sequence). The CDR3 totals 17 residues. V gave up 5 bases and J gave up 4 bases; unmatched junction bases: 16. The CDR3 nucleotides read TGTGCCAGCAGGACTTATTCCCAGGGGGCGGAGGCAGAGACCCAGTACTTC. It encodes CASRTYSQGAEAETQYF.

The V and J genes are TRBV27 and TRBJ2-7; 11 bases align to TRBD1. Per germline, CDR1 MNHEY and CDR2 SMNVEV (reference sequence). The CDR3 is 15 residues long. V shed 6 bases, J shed 2 bases, and the junction held 6 bases outside the gene matches. Here the CDR3 DNA reads TGTGCCAGCAGGTTTCGGGACAGGGGGACCTACGAGCAGTACTTC. Translated: CASRFRDRGTYEQYF.